Included here is one TCR beta chain sequence, with context. Its antigen is currently unknown. Assay: immunoSEQ multiplex PCR; the TCRdb copy retains only in-frame clones and omits some. The sample lists about 140,000 clones, roughly nine tenths occurring once. This sample is drawn from a study of T cell responses to AZD1222 COVID-19 vaccine. General study findings and limits: Females made up more of the donors, who were largely white British, and clonal diversity may have come out too low. Among vaccine-associated CD4 TCRs, coverage spanned spike, with dominance at 160-218 and 743-854. Samples come after the peak T cell response, not at day 14.

This receptor was obtained from an adult who received the AZD1222 COVID-19 vaccine. The source material was peripheral blood, sampled 28 days after the second AZD1222 dose.

The CDR3 reads CASRIEQGGQGPTEAFF. Written as DNA, the CDR3 is TGTGCCAGCAGAATTGAACAAGGGGGACAGGGGCCCACTGAAGCTTTCTTT. The rearrangement links TRBV2 to TRBJ1-1; 10 bases align to TRBD1. V dropped 6 bases and J dropped 4; count of bases not matched to a gene: 14. CDR3 size: 17 residues. Germline values: CDR1 SNHLY, CDR2 FYNNEI.